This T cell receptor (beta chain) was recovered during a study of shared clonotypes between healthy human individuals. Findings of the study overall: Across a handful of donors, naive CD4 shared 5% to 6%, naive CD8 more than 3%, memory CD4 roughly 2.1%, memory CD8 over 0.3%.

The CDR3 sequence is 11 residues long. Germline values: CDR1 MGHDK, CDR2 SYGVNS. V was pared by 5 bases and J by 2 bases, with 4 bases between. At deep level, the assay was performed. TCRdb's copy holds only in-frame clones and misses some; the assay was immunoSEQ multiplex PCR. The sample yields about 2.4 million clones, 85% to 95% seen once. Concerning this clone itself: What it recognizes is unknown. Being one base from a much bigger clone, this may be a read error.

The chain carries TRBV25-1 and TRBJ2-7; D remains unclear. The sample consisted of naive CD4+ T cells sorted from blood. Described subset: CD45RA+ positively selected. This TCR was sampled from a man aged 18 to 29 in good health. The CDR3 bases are TGTGCCAGCAGTAAAGCCTACGAGCAGTACTTC. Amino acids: CASSKAYEQYF.